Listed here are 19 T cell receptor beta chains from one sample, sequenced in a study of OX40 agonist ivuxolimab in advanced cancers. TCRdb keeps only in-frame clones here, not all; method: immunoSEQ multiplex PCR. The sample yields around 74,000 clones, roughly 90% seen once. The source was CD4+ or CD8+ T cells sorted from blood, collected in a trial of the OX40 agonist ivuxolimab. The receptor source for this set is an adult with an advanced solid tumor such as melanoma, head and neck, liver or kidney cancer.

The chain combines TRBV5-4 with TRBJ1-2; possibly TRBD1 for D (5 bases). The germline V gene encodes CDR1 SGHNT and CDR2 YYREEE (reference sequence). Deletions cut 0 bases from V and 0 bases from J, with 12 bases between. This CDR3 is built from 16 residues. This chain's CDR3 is CASSLGGSGANYGYTF. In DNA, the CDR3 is TGTGCCAGCAGCTTGGGGGGCAGCGGGGCTAACTATGGCTACACCTTC.

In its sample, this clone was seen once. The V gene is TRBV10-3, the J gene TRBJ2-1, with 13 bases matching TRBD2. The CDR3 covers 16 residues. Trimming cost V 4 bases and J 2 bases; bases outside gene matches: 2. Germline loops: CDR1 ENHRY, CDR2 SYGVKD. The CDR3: CAISGTSGGAYNEQFF. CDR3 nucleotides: TGTGCCATCAGTGGAACTAGCGGGGGGGCCTACAATGAGCAGTTCTTC.

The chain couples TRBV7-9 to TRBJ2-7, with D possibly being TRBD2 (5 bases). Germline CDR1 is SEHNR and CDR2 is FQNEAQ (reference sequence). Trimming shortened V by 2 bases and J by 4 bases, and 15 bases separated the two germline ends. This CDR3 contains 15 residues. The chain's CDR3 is CASSLRGREGYEQYF. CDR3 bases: TGTGCCAGCAGCTTACGGGGTAGGGAAGGATACGAGCAGTACTTC.

The CDR3 coding sequence is TGCGCCAGCAGCTTGGACCCCCTAGGGCAAGAGACCCAGTACTTC. It encodes CASSLDPLGQETQYF. The chain is built from TRBV5-1 and TRBJ2-5, with D unclear. The ends were cut back, 0 bases at V and 2 bases at J, with 11 bases in the middle. The CDR3 has 15 amino acids. Germline-derived CDR1 and CDR2 are SGHRS and YFSETQ.

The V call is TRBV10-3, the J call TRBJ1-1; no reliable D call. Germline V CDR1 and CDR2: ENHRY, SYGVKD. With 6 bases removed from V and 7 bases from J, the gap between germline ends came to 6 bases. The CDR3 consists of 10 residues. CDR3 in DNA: TGTGCCATCAGACAGAATGAAGCTTTCTTT. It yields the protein CAIRQNEAFF.

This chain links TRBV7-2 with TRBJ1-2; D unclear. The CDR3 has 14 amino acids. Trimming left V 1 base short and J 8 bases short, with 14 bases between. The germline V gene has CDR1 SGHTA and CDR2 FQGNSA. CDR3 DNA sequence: TGTGCCAGCAGCTTAGGAGCAGAGCCTACGGGCTACACCTTC. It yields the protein CASSLGAEPTGYTF.

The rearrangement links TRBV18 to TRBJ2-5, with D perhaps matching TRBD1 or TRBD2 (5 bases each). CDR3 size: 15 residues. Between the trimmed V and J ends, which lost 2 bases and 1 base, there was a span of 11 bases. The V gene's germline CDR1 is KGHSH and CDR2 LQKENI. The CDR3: CASSPVRDGQETQYF. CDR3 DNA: TGTGCCAGCTCACCAGTCCGGGACGGCCAAGAGACCCAGTACTTC.

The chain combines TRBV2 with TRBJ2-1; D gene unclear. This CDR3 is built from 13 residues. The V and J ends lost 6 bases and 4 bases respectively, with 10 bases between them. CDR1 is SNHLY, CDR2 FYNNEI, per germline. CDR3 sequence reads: CASRERAYNEQFF. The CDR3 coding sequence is TGTGCCAGCAGGGAACGGGCGTACAATGAGCAGTTCTTC.

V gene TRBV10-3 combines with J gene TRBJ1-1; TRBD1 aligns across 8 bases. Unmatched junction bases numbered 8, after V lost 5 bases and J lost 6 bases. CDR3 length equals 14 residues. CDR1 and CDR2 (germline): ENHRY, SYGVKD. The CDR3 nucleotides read TGTGCCATCAGTCCCCGGGACAGGCACTCTGAAGCTTTCTTT. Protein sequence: CAISPRDRHSEAFF.

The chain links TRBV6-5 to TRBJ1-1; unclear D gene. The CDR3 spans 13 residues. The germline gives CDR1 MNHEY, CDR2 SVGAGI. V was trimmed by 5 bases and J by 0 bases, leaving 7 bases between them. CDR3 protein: CASSRVLNTEAFF. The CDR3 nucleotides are TGTGCCAGCAGTCGGGTTTTGAACACTGAAGCTTTCTTT.

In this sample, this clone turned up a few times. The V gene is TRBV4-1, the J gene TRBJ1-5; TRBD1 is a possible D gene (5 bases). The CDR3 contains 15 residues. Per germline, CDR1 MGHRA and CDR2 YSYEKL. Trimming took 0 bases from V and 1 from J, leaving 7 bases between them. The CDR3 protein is CASSQEGGSNQPQHF. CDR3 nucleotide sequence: TGCGCCAGCAGCCAAGAGGGGGGGAGCAATCAGCCCCAGCATTTT.

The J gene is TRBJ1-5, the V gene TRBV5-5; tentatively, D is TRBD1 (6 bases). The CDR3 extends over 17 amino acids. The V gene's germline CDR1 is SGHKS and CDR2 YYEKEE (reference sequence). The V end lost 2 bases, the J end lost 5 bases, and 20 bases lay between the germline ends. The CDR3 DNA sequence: TGTGCCAGCAGCTTTTACCCCGGACGGGGGGGGCATCAGCCCCAGCATTTT. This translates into CASSFYPGRGGHQPQHF. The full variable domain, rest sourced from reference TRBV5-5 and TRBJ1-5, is DAGVTQSPTHLIKTRGQQVTLRCSPISGHKSVSWYQQVLGQGPQFIFQYYEKEERGRGNFPDRFSARQFPNYSSELNVNALLLGDSALYLCASSFYPGRGGHQPQHFGDGTRLSIL.

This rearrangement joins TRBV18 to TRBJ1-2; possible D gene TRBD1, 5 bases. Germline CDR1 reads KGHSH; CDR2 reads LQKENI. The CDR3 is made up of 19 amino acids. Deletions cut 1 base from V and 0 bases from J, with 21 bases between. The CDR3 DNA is TGTGCCAGCTCACCACGGAGTAACGGGGGGACTGCTTCTAACTATGGCTACACCTTC. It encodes CASSPRSNGGTASNYGYTF.

DNA of the CDR3: TGCGCCAGCAGCCGGCTGGGGAGAACGCAGTATTTT. It codes for CASSRLGRTQYF. The rearrangement joins TRBV4-1 to TRBJ2-3; possible D gene TRBD2, 5 bases. Germline V gene sequence: CDR1 MGHRA, CDR2 YSYEKL. The CDR3 has 12 residues. V shed 4 bases and J shed 9 bases, with 11 bases lying between them.

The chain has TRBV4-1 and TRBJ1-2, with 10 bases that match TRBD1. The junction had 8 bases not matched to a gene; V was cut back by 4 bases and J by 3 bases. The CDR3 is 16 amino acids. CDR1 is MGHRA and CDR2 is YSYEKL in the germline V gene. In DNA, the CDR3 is TGCGCCAGCAGCCGCCCCGGCGGGACAGGGGACTATGGCTACACCTTC. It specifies CASSRPGGTGDYGYTF.

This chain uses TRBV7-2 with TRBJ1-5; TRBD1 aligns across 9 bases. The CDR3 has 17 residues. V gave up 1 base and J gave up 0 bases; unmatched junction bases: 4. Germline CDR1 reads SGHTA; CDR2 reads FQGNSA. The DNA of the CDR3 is TGTGCCAGCAGCTTAGTAGGGACAGGGTTTAGCAATCAGCCCCAGCATTTT. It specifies CASSLVGTGFSNQPQHF. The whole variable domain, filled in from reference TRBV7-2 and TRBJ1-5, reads GAGVSQSPSNKVTEKGKDVELRCDPISGHTALYWYRQSLGQGLEFLIYFQGNSAPDKSGLPSDRFSAERTGGSVSTLTIQRTQQEDSAVYLCASSLVGTGFSNQPQHFGDGTRLSIL.

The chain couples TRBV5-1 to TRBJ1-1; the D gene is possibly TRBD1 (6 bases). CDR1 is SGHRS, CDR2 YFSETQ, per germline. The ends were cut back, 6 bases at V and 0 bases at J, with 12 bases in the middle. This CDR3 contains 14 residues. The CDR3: CASTYGGLNTEAFF. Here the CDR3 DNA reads TGCGCCAGCACATACGGGGGCCTGAACACTGAAGCTTTCTTT.

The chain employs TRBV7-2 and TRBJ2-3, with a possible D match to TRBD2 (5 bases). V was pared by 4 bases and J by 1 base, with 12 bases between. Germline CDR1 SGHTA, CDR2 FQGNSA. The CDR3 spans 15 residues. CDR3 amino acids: CASSSRRRGTDTQYF. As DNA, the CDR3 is TGTGCCAGCAGCTCCCGCCGGCGGGGCACAGATACGCAGTATTTT.

The CDR3 sequence is CATGRVGREKLFF. DNA of the CDR3: TGTGCCACAGGGAGGGTAGGAAGAGAAAAACTGTTTTTT. V is TRBV15 and J is TRBJ1-4; no reliable D call. Between the trimmed V and J ends, which lost 9 bases and 8 bases, there was a span of 16 bases. The CDR3 loop spans 13 amino acids. CDR1 is LNHNV and CDR2 is YYDKDF in the germline V gene (reference sequence).